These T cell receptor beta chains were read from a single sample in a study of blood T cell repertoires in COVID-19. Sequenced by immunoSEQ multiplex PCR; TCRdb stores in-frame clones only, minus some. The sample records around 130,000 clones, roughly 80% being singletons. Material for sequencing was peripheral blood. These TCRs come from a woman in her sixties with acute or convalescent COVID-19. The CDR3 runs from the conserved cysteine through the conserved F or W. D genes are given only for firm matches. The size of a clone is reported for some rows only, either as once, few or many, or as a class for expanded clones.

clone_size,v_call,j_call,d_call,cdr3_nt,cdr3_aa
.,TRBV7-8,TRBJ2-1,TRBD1,TGTGCCAGCAGCCTGGGACAGGGGATGAACAATGAGCAGTTCTTC,CASSLGQGMNNEQFF
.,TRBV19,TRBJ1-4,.,TGTGCCAGTAGTATAGAACACGGCCTAGGTAATGAAAAACTGTTTTTT,CASSIEHGLGNEKLFF
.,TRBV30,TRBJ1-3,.,TGTGCCTGGAGTGTGCAGGGGTATTCGGGAAACACCATATATTTT,CAWSVQGYSGNTIYF
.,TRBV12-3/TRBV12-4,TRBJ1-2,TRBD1,TGTGCCAGCAGGCCCCAGGGGGGTGGCTACACCTTC,CASRPQGGGYTF
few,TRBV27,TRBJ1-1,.,TGTGCCAGCAGTGCCGGGGTGAACACTGAAGCTTTCTTT,CASSAGVNTEAFF
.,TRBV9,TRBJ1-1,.,TGTGCCAGCAGCGTAGTGGACAGCCTGAACACTGAAGCTTTCTTT,CASSVVDSLNTEAFF
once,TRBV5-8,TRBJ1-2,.,TGTGCCAGCAGCTCTGACGGGTTCTATGGCTACACCTTC,CASSSDGFYGYTF
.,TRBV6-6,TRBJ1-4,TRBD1,TGTGCCAGCAGTTTCGGGACAGGGGGAGAAAAACTGTTTTTT,CASSFGTGGEKLFF
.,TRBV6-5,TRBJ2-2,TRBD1,TGTGCCAGCAGCGGACAGGGGTCCACCGGGGAGCTGTTTTTT,CASSGQGSTGELFF
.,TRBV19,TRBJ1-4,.,TGTGCCAGTAGTACGGGAAGTCTTGCAACTAATGAAAAACTGTTTTTT,CASSTGSLATNEKLFF
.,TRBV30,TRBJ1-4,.,TGTGCCTGGAGTCCTAATTCCTTTCACAGCGAAAAACTGTTTTTT,CAWSPNSFHSEKLFF
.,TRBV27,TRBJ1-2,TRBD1,TGTGCCAGCAGTTCCGACAGGGGCTTCTATGGCTACACCTTC,CASSSDRGFYGYTF
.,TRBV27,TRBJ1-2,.,TGTGCCAGCAGTTCCGGGAACTATGGCTACACCTTC,CASSSGNYGYTF
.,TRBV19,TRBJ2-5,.,TGTGCCAGTAGTACCCGCCGGACTACCCAAGAGACCCAGTACTTC,CASSTRRTTQETQYF
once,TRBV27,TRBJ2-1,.,TGTGCCAGCAGTTTGGTCTACCACTCCGATGAGCAGTTCTTC,CASSLVYHSDEQFF
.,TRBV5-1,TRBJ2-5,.,TGCGCCAGCAGCTTGAGTGCAGGGGCCTCCCAAGAGACCCAGTACTTC,CASSLSAGASQETQYF
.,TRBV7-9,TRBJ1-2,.,TGTGCCAGCAGCCCAGGGGTGACTGCCCCCTATGGCTACACCTTC,CASSPGVTAPYGYTF
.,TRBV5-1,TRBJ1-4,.,TGCGCCAGCAGCTTGAGAGGAGTTCCTAATGAAAAACTGTTTTTT,CASSLRGVPNEKLFF
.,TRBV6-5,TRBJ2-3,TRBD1,TGTGCCAGCAGCCGACAGGGGGCGGGCGCAGATACGCAGTATTTT,CASSRQGAGADTQYF
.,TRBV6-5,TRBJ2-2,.,TGTGCCAGCTCAGAGCGAGGGGGCGGGGAGCTGTTTTTT,CASSERGGGELFF
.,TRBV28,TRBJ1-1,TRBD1,TGTGCCAGCAGTCAGCAGGGGGCTGAAGCTTTCTTT,CASSQQGAEAFF
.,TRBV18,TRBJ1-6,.,TGTGCCAGCTCACTACGGACTGACGTTAATTCACCCCTCCACTTT,CASSLRTDVNSPLHF
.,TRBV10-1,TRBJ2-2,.,TGCGCCAGCAGTGAGCGGGAAACCGGGGAGCTGTTTTTT,CASSERETGELFF
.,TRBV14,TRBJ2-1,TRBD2,TGTGCCAGCAGCCGCCAGCGGGGGGGCATTGAGCAGTTCTTC,CASSRQRGGIEQFF
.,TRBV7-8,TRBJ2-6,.,TGTGCCAGCAGCTTAGTTCCAGGGGCCGTCTTTAGTGGGGCCAACGTCCTGACTTTC,CASSLVPGAVFSGANVLTF
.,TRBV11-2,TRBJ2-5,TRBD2,TGTGCCAGCAGCTTAAGGACTAGCGGGCAAGAGACCCAGTACTTC,CASSLRTSGQETQYF
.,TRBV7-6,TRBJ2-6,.,TGTGCCAGCAGCCCGGGGTTCTCTGGGGCCAACGTCCTGACTTTC,CASSPGFSGANVLTF
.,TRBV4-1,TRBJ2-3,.,TGCGCCAGCAGCCAAGGCGACGGGCGGGCAGATACGCAGTATTTT,CASSQGDGRADTQYF
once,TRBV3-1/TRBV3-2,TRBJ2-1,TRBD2,TGTGCCAGCAGCCTGCCCCGGACTAGGGTCAATGAGCAGTTCTTC,CASSLPRTRVNEQFF
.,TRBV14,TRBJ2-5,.,TGTGCCAGCAGCCAAGGAGGGACCCAGTACTTC,CASSQGGTQYF
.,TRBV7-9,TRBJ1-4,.,TGTGCCAGCAGCCCAGGGGACGCAACTAATGAAAAACTGTTTTTT,CASSPGDATNEKLFF
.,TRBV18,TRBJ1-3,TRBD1,TGTGCCAGCTCACCGGGACAGGGGACTTTAAGCTCTGGAAACACCATATATTTT,CASSPGQGTLSSGNTIYF
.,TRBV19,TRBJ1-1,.,TGTGCCAGTAGTTGGGCAGGGTCGATGAACACTGAAGCTTTCTTT,CASSWAGSMNTEAFF
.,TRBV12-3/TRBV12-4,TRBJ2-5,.,TGTGCCAGCACGGCGGCGTACCAAGAGACCCAGTACTTC,CASTAAYQETQYF
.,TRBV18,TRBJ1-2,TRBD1,TGTGCCAGCTCACCCGACAGGGAGGCCTATGGCTACACCTTC,CASSPDREAYGYTF
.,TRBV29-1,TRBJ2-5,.,TGCAGCGTTGGAGGAGGGAATAAAGGACAAGAGACCCAGTACTTC,CSVGGGNKGQETQYF
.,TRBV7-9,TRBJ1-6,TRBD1,TGTGCCAGCAGCTCCCCGTCCGGGACAGGGGATTCACCCCTCCACTTT,CASSSPSGTGDSPLHF
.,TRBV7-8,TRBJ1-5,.,TGTGCCAGCAGCTTGGGTACAGGTGGCGGACAGCCCCAGCATTTT,CASSLGTGGGQPQHF
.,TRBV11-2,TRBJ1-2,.,TGTGCCAGCAGCCTGGGGCGGGGTTATGGCTACACCTTC,CASSLGRGYGYTF
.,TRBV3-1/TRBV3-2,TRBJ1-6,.,TGTGCCAGCAGCCAAGTTATCAGCGATAATTCACCCCTCCACTTT,CASSQVISDNSPLHF
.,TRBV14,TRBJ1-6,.,TGTGCCAGCAGCCAGTCTGTTTCACCCCTCCACTTT,CASSQSVSPLHF
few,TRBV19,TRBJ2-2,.,TGTGCCAGTAGTATCCAGGGGCCCAAGTACGGGGAGCTGTTTTTT,CASSIQGPKYGELFF
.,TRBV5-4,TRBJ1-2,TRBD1,TGTGCCAGCAGCCCGAGGACAGGTTATGGCTACACCTTC,CASSPRTGYGYTF
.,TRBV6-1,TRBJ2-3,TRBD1,TGTGCCAGCAGTGAAGGGGACAGAACAGATACGCAGTATTTT,CASSEGDRTDTQYF
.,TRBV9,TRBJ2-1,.,TGTGCCAGCAGCGTAGTAGGGGCTCCCAATGAGCAGTTCTTC,CASSVVGAPNEQFF
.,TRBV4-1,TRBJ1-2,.,TGCGCCAGCAGCAGGAGGGATGGCGATGGCTACACCTTC,CASSRRDGDGYTF
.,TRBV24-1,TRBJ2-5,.,TGTGCCACCAGTGCCGATAAAGCGAAAGAGACCCAGTACTTC,CATSADKAKETQYF
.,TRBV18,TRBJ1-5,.,TGTGCCAGCTCACCACACTTCGATCAGCCCCAGCATTTT,CASSPHFDQPQHF
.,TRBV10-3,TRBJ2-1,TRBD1,TGTGCCATCGGAAAGACAGGGGGCAACGGTGAGCAGTTCTTC,CAIGKTGGNGEQFF
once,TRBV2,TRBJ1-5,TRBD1,TGTGCCAGCAGTGGAGAGGGGACAGGCAATCAGCCCCAGCATTTT,CASSGEGTGNQPQHF
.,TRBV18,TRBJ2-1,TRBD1,TGTGCCAGCTCGCGCCTGATAACAGGGGGCGTCAATGAGCAGTTCTTC,CASSRLITGGVNEQFF
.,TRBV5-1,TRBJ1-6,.,TGCGCCAGCGCCTACATTCTCGGGAGCTCCTATAATTCACCCCTCCACTTT,CASAYILGSSYNSPLHF
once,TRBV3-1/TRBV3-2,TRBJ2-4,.,TGTGCCAGCAGCCCACGGAGGGGCATTCAGTACTTC,CASSPRRGIQYF
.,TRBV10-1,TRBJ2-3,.,TGCGCCAGCAGTGAGTCGGGCCGCACAGATACGCAGTATTTT,CASSESGRTDTQYF
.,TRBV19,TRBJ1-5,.,TGTGCCAGTAGTATGGGTGCAGTAGGCGGGCAGCCCCAGCATTTT,CASSMGAVGGQPQHF
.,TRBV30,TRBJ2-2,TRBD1,TGTGCCTATGCCGGACAGGGCACCGGGGAGCTGTTTTTT,CAYAGQGTGELFF